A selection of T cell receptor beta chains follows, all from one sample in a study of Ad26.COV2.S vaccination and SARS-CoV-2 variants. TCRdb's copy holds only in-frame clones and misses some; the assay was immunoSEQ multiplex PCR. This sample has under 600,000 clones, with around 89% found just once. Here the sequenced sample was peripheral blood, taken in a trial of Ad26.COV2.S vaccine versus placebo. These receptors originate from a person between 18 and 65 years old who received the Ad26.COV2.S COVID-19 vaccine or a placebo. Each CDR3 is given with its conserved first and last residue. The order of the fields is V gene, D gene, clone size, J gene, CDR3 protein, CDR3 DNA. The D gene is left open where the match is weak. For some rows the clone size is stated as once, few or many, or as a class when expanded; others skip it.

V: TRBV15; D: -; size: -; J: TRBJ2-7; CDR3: CATSRDRREISSDEQYF; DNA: TGTGCCACCAGCAGAGATAGAAGGGAGATATCATCGGACGAGCAGTACTTC
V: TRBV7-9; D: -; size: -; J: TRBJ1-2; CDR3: CASAIRQVYGYTF; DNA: TGTGCCAGCGCTATTCGACAGGTCTATGGCTACACCTTC
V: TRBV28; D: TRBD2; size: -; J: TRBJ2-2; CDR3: CASRFGLVNTGELFF; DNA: TGTGCCAGCAGATTCGGACTAGTGAACACCGGGGAGCTGTTTTTT
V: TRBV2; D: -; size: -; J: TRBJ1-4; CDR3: CASSGQIWDEKLFF; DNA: TGTGCCAGCAGCGGACAGATTTGGGATGAAAAACTGTTTTTT
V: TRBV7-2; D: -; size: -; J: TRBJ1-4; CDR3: CASSLNWANEKLFF; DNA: TGTGCCAGCAGCTTAAACTGGGCTAATGAAAAACTGTTTTTT
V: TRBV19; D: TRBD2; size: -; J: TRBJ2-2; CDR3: CASRRGTSGSKFNRTGELFF; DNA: TGTGCCAGTAGACGAGGGACTAGCGGGAGTAAGTTCAACCGCACCGGGGAGCTGTTTTTT
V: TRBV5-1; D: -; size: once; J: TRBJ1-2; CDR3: CASSLDLADTYGYTF; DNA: TGCGCCAGCAGCTTGGATCTGGCAGACACCTATGGCTACACCTTC
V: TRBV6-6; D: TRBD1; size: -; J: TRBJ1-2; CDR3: CASSRYAGQGIVYGYTF; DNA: TGTGCCAGCAGTCGTTACGCCGGACAGGGGATTGTTTATGGCTACACCTTC
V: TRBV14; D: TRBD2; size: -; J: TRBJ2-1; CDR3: CASSQFSGGYNEQFF; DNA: TGTGCCAGCAGCCAATTTAGCGGGGGATACAATGAGCAGTTCTTC
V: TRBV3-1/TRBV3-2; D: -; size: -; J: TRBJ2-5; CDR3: CASSQGGSRAETQYF; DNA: TGTGCCAGCAGCCAGGGGGGATCCCGGGCCGAGACCCAGTACTTC
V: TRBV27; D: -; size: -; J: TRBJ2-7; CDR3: CASSRGADSYEQYF; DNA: TGTGCCAGCAGCCGGGGGGCGGATTCCTACGAGCAGTACTTC
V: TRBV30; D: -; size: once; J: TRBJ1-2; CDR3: CAWSRQLLNYGYTF; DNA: TGTGCCTGGAGTCGACAGCTGCTAAACTATGGCTACACCTTC
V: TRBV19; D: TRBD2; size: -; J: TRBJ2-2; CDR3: CASSIRGLAAELFF; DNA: TGTGCCAGTAGTATTCGGGGACTAGCGGCGGAGCTGTTTTTT
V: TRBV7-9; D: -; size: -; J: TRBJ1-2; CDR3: CASSLAGVQNYGYTF; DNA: TGTGCCAGCAGCTTAGCGGGTGTGCAGAACTATGGCTACACCTTC
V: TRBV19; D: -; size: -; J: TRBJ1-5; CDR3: CASTQGLAGSGQPQHF; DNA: TGTGCCAGTACCCAGGGTCTTGCGGGGTCGGGGCAGCCCCAGCATTTT
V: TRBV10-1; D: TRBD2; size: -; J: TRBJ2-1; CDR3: CASSPTSGRAFGEQFF; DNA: TGCGCCAGCAGCCCAACTAGCGGGAGGGCATTTGGTGAGCAGTTCTTC
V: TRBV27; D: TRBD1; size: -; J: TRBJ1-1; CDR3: CASSQDRGMNTEAFF; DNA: TGTGCCAGCAGTCAGGACAGGGGTATGAACACTGAAGCTTTCTTT
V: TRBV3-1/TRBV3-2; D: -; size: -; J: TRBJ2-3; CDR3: CASSQSLDTQYF; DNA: TGTGCCAGCAGCCAATCGTTGGATACGCAGTATTTT
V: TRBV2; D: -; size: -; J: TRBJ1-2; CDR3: CASSETRGLPARNGYTF; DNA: TGTGCCAGCAGTGAGACAAGGGGACTTCCTGCTCGAAATGGCTACACCTTC
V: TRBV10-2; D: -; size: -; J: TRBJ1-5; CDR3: CASSERLWQPQHF; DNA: TGCGCCAGCAGTGAACGTTTGTGGCAGCCCCAGCATTTT
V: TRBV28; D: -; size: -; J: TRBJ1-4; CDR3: CASSLSGSEKLFF; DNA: TGTGCCAGCAGTTTATCAGGGAGTGAAAAACTGTTTTTT
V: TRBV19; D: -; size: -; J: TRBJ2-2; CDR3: CASSMRPTTNTGELFF; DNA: TGTGCCAGTAGTATGCGGCCGACTACGAACACCGGGGAGCTGTTTTTT
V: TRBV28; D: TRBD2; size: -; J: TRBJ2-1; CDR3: CASRYLAGDNEQFF; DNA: TGTGCCAGCAGATACCTAGCGGGAGACAATGAGCAGTTCTTC
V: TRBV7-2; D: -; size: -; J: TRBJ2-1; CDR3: CASSLAGQYEQFF; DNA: TGTGCCAGCAGCTTAGCGGGGCAGTATGAGCAGTTCTTC
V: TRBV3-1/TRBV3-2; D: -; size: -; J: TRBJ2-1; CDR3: CASSRGSSKKFF; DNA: TGTGCCAGCAGCCGGGGGAGTAGTAAAAAGTTCTTC
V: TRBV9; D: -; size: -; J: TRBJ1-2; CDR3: CASSVGVDLNYGYTF; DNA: TGTGCCAGCAGCGTAGGGGTAGACCTTAACTATGGCTACACCTTC
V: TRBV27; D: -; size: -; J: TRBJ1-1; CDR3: CASSFDPPYLGTEAFF; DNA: TGTGCCAGCAGTTTCGACCCACCGTACCTCGGGACAGAAGCTTTCTTT
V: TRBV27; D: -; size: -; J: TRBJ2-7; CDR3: CASSLSGSYEQYF; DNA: TGTGCCAGCAGTTTGTCGGGTTCCTACGAGCAGTACTTC
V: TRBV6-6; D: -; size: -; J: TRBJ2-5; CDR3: CASSYGHLQETQYF; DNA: TGTGCCAGCAGTTACGGGCACCTCCAAGAGACCCAGTACTTC
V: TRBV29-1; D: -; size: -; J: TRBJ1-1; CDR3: CSVIPGRGANTEAFF; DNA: TGCAGCGTTATTCCAGGGAGAGGGGCTAACACTGAAGCTTTCTTT
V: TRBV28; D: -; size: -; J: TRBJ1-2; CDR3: CASSPPAGRYGYTF; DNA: TGTGCCAGCAGTCCACCCGCAGGGAGGTATGGCTACACCTTC
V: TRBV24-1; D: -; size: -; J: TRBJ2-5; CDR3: CATSALPETQYF; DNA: TGTGCCACCAGTGCACTCCCGGAGACCCAGTACTTC
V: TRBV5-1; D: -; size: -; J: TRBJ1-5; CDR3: CASSSEPGNQPQHF; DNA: TGCGCCAGCAGCTCCGAACCCGGAAATCAGCCCCAGCATTTT
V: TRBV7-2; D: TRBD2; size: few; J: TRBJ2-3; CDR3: CASSSRLAGDRTDTQYF; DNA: TGTGCCAGCAGCTCAAGACTAGCGGGGGATCGCACAGATACGCAGTATTTT
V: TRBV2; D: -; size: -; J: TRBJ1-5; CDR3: CASRRESVSNQPQHF; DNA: TGTGCCAGCAGAAGGGAGTCCGTTAGCAATCAGCCCCAGCATTTT
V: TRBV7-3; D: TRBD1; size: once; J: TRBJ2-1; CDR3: CASSLAPRQGEQFF; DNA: TGTGCCAGCAGCTTAGCTCCTCGACAGGGGGAGCAGTTCTTC
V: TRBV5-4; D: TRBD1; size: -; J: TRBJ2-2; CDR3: CASTLGPVTGGITGELFF; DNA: TGTGCCAGCACCCTTGGCCCGGTGACAGGGGGTATCACCGGGGAGCTGTTTTTT
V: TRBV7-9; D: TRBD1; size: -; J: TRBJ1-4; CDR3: CASSYRQGGTTNEKLFF; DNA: TGTGCCAGCAGCTACAGACAGGGAGGCACAACTAATGAAAAACTGTTTTTT
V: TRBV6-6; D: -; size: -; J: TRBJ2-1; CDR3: CASRHPGNEQFF; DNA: TGTGCCAGCAGACACCCTGGGAATGAGCAGTTCTTC
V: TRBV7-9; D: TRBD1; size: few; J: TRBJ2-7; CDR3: CASSSRTGPREQYF; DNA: TGTGCCAGCAGCTCGCGGACAGGGCCGAGGGAGCAGTACTTC
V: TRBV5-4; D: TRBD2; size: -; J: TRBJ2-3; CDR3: CASKDASGSSDTQYF; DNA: TGTGCCAGCAAAGACGCCAGCGGGAGTTCAGATACGCAGTATTTT
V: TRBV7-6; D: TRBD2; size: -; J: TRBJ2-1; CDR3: CASSFSPTSGSYNEQFF; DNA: TGTGCCAGCAGCTTTTCCCCTACTAGCGGCTCCTACAATGAGCAGTTCTTC
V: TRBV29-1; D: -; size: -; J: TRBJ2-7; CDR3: CSALRGLDTPEQYF; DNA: TGCAGCGCATTACGTGGCCTCGACACCCCCGAGCAGTACTTC
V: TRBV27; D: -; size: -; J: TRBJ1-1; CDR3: CASSFVGSSAEAFF; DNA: TGTGCCAGCAGTTTTGTAGGGTCGAGCGCTGAAGCTTTCTTT
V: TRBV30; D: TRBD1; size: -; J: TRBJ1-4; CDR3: CAWGGTGLRIF; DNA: TGTGCCTGGGGGGGGACAGGGCTTCGAATTTTT
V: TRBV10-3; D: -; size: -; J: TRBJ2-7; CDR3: CAISGDSYEQYF; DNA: TGTGCCATCAGTGGGGATTCCTACGAGCAGTACTTC
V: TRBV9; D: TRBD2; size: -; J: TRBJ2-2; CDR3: CASSEFSGRNSGELFF; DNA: TGTGCCAGCAGCGAGTTTAGCGGGAGGAATTCCGGGGAGCTGTTTTTT
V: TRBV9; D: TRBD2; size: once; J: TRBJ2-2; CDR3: CASSGTSGGNTGELFF; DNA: TGTGCCAGCAGCGGGACTAGCGGGGGCAACACCGGGGAGCTGTTTTTT
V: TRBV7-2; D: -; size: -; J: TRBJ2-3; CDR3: CASSISGGAADTQYF; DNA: TGTGCCAGCTCGATTAGTGGGGGGGCTGCAGATACGCAGTATTTT
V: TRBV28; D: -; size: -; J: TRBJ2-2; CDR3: CASTGVGGELFF; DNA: TGTGCCAGCACGGGGGTAGGTGGGGAGCTGTTTTTT
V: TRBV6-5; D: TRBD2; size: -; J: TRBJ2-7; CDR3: CASSNLAGGAYEQYF; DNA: TGTGCCAGCAGTAATCTAGCGGGAGGAGCTTACGAGCAGTACTTC
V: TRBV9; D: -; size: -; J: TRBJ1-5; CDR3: CASSTGLNQPQHF; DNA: TGTGCCAGCAGCACGGGCCTCAATCAGCCCCAGCATTTT
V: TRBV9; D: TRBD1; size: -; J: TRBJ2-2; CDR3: CASSAGQGSGELFF; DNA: TGTGCCAGCAGCGCTGGACAGGGGTCCGGGGAGCTGTTTTTT